These 28 T cell receptor beta chains originate from one sample sequenced in a study of shared clonotypes between healthy human individuals. TCRdb's copy holds only in-frame clones and misses some; the assay was immunoSEQ multiplex PCR. The repertoire holds around 2.1 million clones, with under 95% as singletons. Naivety among CD8 cells was defined by CD45RO negativity and positive CCR7 selection, thereby excluding terminally differentiated effector memory CD45RA+ cells. The sequenced material came from naive CD8+ T cells from PBMCs. The source of these receptors is a young man in good health. Some clones in this sample may be carry-over from other donors' samples.

The rearrangement links TRBV5-8 to TRBJ2-1; unclear D gene. This CDR3 region has 11 residues. V shed 4 bases and J shed 10 bases, with 9 bases lying between them. In germline, CDR1 is SGHTS, CDR2 YDEGEE. The CDR3 DNA sequence: TGTGCCAGCAGCCGACTCGAAGAGCAGTTCTTC. It encodes CASSRLEEQFF.

This sequence joins TRBV19 and TRBJ2-7; 7 bases are a match to TRBD1. CDR3 length: 14 amino acids. The germline V gene encodes CDR1 LNHDA and CDR2 SQIVND (reference sequence). V was pared by 3 bases and J by 1 base, with 3 bases of the junction left unmatched. CDR3 nucleotide sequence: TGTGCCAGTAGTATGGGGGACAGTTCCTACGAGCAGTACTTC. Translated: CASSMGDSSYEQYF.

The CDR3 DNA sequence: TGTGCCAGCAGCTTTCCCGACTCGCTCCCAGATACGCAGTATTTT. Its protein is CASSFPDSLPDTQYF. This chain uses TRBV11-2 with TRBJ2-3, with D hard to call. Germline values: CDR1 SGHAT, CDR2 FQNNGV. Trimming took off 3 bases at V and 4 bases at J, with 14 bases between the two ends. The CDR3 sequence is 15 residues long.

The chain combines TRBV10-3 with TRBJ2-1; TRBD2 might be the D (5 bases). The CDR3 extends over 11 amino acids. Trimming took off 7 bases at V and 9 bases at J, with 10 bases between the two ends. Germline CDR1 reads ENHRY; CDR2 reads SYGVKD. Here the CDR3 reads CAINEGGEQFF. The CDR3 DNA follows: TGTGCCATCAATGAAGGAGGTGAGCAGTTCTTC.

The V and J genes are TRBV2 and TRBJ2-3; D is perhaps TRBD1 (5 bases). V dropped 7 bases and J dropped 2 bases, with 13 bases sitting between them. This CDR3 is 14 amino acids long. Germline V gene data show CDR1 as SNHLY and CDR2 as FYNNEI. The CDR3 DNA reads as TGTGCCAGCACTGCAGGACACTACACAGATACGCAGTATTTT. Its translation is CASTAGHYTDTQYF.

The rearrangement links TRBV7-9 to TRBJ2-7; D unresolved. V was pared by 5 bases and J by 4 bases, with 12 bases between. CDR1 is SEHNR and CDR2 is FQNEAQ in the germline V gene (reference sequence). This CDR3 contains 13 residues. The CDR3 nucleotides are TGTGCCAGCAGCCCTCGATCCACATACGAGCAGTACTTC. It specifies CASSPRSTYEQYF. The whole variable domain, filled in from reference TRBV7-9 and TRBJ2-7, reads DTGVSQNPRHKITKRGQNVTFRCDPISEHNRLYWYRQTLGQGPEFLTYFQNEAQLEKSRLLSDRFSAERPKGSFSTLEIQRTEQGDSAMYLCASSPRSTYEQYFGPGTRLTVT.

The V and J genes are TRBV5-1 and TRBJ2-3; 13 bases map to TRBD2. The J segment lost 6 bases and the V segment lost 5 bases, leaving 6 bases of the junction unmatched. CDR1 and CDR2 (germline): SGHRS, YFSETQ. This CDR3 is 15 amino acids long. The CDR3 sequence: CASSPGLAGRDTQYF. The CDR3 DNA reads TGCGCCAGCAGTCCGGGACTAGCGGGGAGGGATACGCAGTATTTT.

The J gene is TRBJ2-7, the V gene TRBV27; D unresolved. Germline V gene data show CDR1 as MNHEY and CDR2 as SMNVEV (reference sequence). The CDR3 runs to 14 residues. V shed 4 bases and J shed 2 bases, with 12 bases lying between them. This chain's CDR3 is CASSSQTHPYEQYF. The CDR3 nucleotides read TGTGCCAGCAGTTCCCAGACTCACCCCTACGAGCAGTACTTC.

The CDR3 is CASSYWDGHGGYTF. The CDR3 DNA reads as TGTGCCAGCAGCTACTGGGACGGGCATGGGGGCTACACCTTC. The rearrangement links TRBV11-2 to TRBJ1-2, with D perhaps matching TRBD1 (5 bases). The CDR3 extends over 14 amino acids. The V end lost 4 bases, the J end lost 8 bases, and 17 bases lay between the germline ends. Germline assignment: CDR1 SGHAT and CDR2 FQNNGV.

The CDR3 DNA follows: TGTGCCAGTAAGGCTAGCGGAGGCAGAAACTACGAGCAGTACTTC. Translating it yields CASKASGGRNYEQYF. The J gene is TRBJ2-7, the V gene TRBV19; TRBD2 agrees at 7 bases. V shed 7 bases, J shed 3 bases, and the junction held 12 bases outside the gene matches. Germline-derived CDR1 and CDR2 are LNHDA and SQIVND (reference sequence). The CDR3 length is 15 residues.

The rearrangement uses TRBV4-3 and TRBJ2-5; 7 nucleotides match TRBD1. This CDR3 is 15 amino acids long. Germline V gene lookup returns CDR1 LGHNA and CDR2 YSLEER. V lost 1 base, J lost 4 bases, and 6 bases stayed unmatched. The CDR3 loop reads CASSQATGFAETQYF. In DNA, the CDR3 is TGCGCCAGCAGCCAAGCGACAGGGTTTGCAGAGACCCAGTACTTC.

The chain recombines TRBV7-3 with TRBJ2-7; TRBD2 is a possible D gene (7 bases). CDR1 SGHTA and CDR2 FQGTGA come from the germline V gene. V was clipped by 5 bases and J by 6 bases, with 17 bases between them. There are 14 residues in the CDR3. Here the CDR3 reads CASSPGGGKSEQYF. The CDR3 coding sequence is TGTGCCAGCAGCCCCGGCGGGGGCAAGAGCGAGCAGTACTTC.

The rearrangement uses TRBV27 and TRBJ2-7; possibly TRBD2 for D (5 bases). The CDR3 spans 11 residues. Trimming took off 10 bases at V and 8 bases at J, with 15 bases between the two ends. CDR1 is MNHEY and CDR2 is SMNVEV in the germline V gene (reference sequence). In DNA, the CDR3 is TGTGCCACCAAAGCCGGACTTAAGCAGTACTTC. As protein: CATKAGLKQYF.

The V and J genes are TRBV28 and TRBJ2-4; the D gene could be TRBD1 or TRBD2 (6 bases each). V was cut by 7 bases and J by 7 bases, with 20 bases left in between. The CDR3 contains 15 residues. Germline CDR1 MDHEN, CDR2 SYDVKM. CDR3 in DNA: TGTGCCAGCACCCCTCATCCGGGGGCGCATAACATTCAGTACTTC. Translating gives CASTPHPGAHNIQYF. Based on the CDR3 plus reference TRBV28 and TRBJ2-4, the full variable domain is DVKVTQSSRYLVKRTGEKVFLECVQDMDHENMFWYRQDPGLGLRLIYFSYDVKMKEKGDIPEGYSVSREKKERFSLILESASTNQTSMYLCASTPHPGAHNIQYFGAGTRLSVL.

This clone has only one observation. The V call is TRBV29-1, the J call TRBJ2-3, with 11 bases fitting TRBD2. J was trimmed by 5 bases and V by 4 bases; bases with no gene match: 8. Germline-derived CDR1 and CDR2 are SQVTM and ANQGSEA. CDR3 length: 15 amino acids. CDR3 in DNA: TGCAGCGTTGGGGCCCATGGACTAGCGGGAGATACGCAGTATTTT. Protein product: CSVGAHGLAGDTQYF.

This chain joins TRBV5-6 and TRBJ2-7; D gene uncertain. The CDR3 covers 13 residues. Germline V gene lookup returns CDR1 SGHDT and CDR2 YYEEEE. Trimming pared 4 bases from V and 0 bases from J, leaving 8 bases between. As DNA, the CDR3 is TGTGCCAGCAGCCACACCAGCTCCTACGAGCAGTACTTC. The encoded protein is CASSHTSSYEQYF.

V usage is TRBV4-1 and J usage is TRBJ2-7; 9 nucleotides agree with TRBD2. Germline-derived CDR1 and CDR2 are MGHRA and YSYEKL. V shed 0 bases, J shed 2 bases, and the junction held 5 bases outside the gene matches. This CDR3 comprises 16 residues. The CDR3 here is CASSQDSAGGTYEQYF. The CDR3 DNA follows: TGCGCCAGCAGCCAAGATTCCGCGGGAGGGACCTACGAGCAGTACTTC.

The chain employs TRBV28 and TRBJ2-2, with no clear D. This CDR3 has 13 residues. Trimming stripped 3 bases from V and 7 bases from J, with 9 bases between. Germline V gene lookup returns CDR1 MDHEN and CDR2 SYDVKM. CDR3 amino acids: CASSLMRIGELFF. The CDR3 bases are TGTGCCAGCAGTTTGATGCGGATCGGGGAGCTGTTTTTT.

This clone has only one observation. V and J are TRBV7-8 and TRBJ2-1; D remains ambiguous. Germline CDR1 reads SGHVS; CDR2 reads FQNEAQ. The CDR3 has 16 residues. With 7 bases removed from V and 0 bases from J, the gap between germline ends came to 16 bases. The chain's CDR3 is CASNPRSASSYNEQFF. As DNA, the CDR3 is TGTGCCAGCAACCCAAGGAGCGCGAGCTCCTACAATGAGCAGTTCTTC.

The CDR3 reads CASSLSGSGYGYTF. As DNA, the CDR3 is TGTGCCAGCAGTTTAAGCGGGTCGGGCTATGGCTACACCTTC. The gene calls are TRBV28 and TRBJ1-2; D gene uncertain. The germline V gene encodes CDR1 MDHEN and CDR2 SYDVKM. This CDR3 spans 14 amino acids. Trimming removed 2 bases at V and 4 bases at J, with 11 bases between.

This rearrangement joins TRBV4-1 to TRBJ2-1, with 14 bases fitting TRBD2. J gave up 6 bases and V 4 bases, and 8 bases lay outside the gene matches. The length of the CDR3 is 17 residues. Germline loops: CDR1 MGHRA, CDR2 YSYEKL. The CDR3 DNA is TGCGCCAGCAGCCCCAGACTAGCGGGAGGGCCTAGCAATGAGCAGTTCTTC. Amino acids: CASSPRLAGGPSNEQFF.

CDR3 in amino acids: CASTGPRDTGNTIYF. The CDR3, as DNA: TGTGCCAGCACCGGCCCCAGGGATACGGGAAACACCATATATTTT. The chain joins TRBV7-9 to TRBJ1-3, with D possibly matching TRBD1 (5 bases). Trimming stripped 7 bases from V and 4 bases from J, with 17 bases between. Germline V gene lookup returns CDR1 SEHNR and CDR2 FQNEAQ (reference sequence). The CDR3 is 15 amino acids.

The gene calls are TRBV11-2 and TRBJ1-2; D not certain. CDR1 and CDR2 from the germline V gene are SGHAT and FQNNGV. The CDR3 totals 15 residues. The V and J ends lost 0 bases and 4 bases respectively, with 12 bases between them. CDR3 in DNA: TGTGCCAGCAGCTTAGATGTACCTCCCCTCTATGGCTACACCTTC. Its translation: CASSLDVPPLYGYTF. Variable domain in full (rest from reference TRBV11-2 and TRBJ1-2): EAGVAQSPRYKIIEKRQSVAFWCNPISGHATLYWYQQILGQGPKLLIQFQNNGVVDDSQLPKDRFSAERLKGVDSTLKIQPAKLEDSAVYLCASSLDVPPLYGYTFGSGTRLTVV.

The chain carries TRBV9 and TRBJ2-3; 9 nucleotides line up with TRBD2. This CDR3 comprises 14 residues. Germline lookup yields CDR1 SGDLS and CDR2 YYNGEE. V shed 0 bases and J 10 bases; nucleotides not matched to a gene: 6. CDR3 in DNA: TGTGCCAGCAGCGTAGGTAGCGGGAGTCTGCCGCAGTATTTT. Translation: CASSVGSGSLPQYF. Full variable domain (missing parts from reference TRBV9 and TRBJ2-3): DSGVTQTPKHLITATGQRVTLRCSPRSGDLSVYWYQQSLDQGLQFLIQYYNGEERAKGNILERFSAQQFPDLHSELNLSSLELGDSALYFCASSVGSGSLPQYFGPGTRLTVL.

This rearrangement joins TRBV6-1 to TRBJ1-1; D unresolved. The V end was cut by 3 bases, the J end by 2 bases, with 10 bases between. This CDR3 spans 14 amino acids. Germline assignment: CDR1 MNHNS and CDR2 SASEGT. The CDR3 bases are TGTGCCAGCAGTGAGATAGGCCGTAACACTGAAGCTTTCTTT. Its protein is CASSEIGRNTEAFF.

The genes are TRBV29-1 and TRBJ1-4; D possibly corresponds to TRBD1 (6 bases). The length of the CDR3 is 15 residues. V was cut by 7 bases and J by 6 bases, with 21 bases left in between. Germline CDR1 reads SQVTM; CDR2 reads ANQGSEA. DNA of the CDR3: TGCAGCGCCTACGGACAGACCGAACTTGATGAAAAACTGTTTTTT. The encoded protein is CSAYGQTELDEKLFF.

The chain recombines TRBV7-8 with TRBJ2-5; 8 positions match TRBD2. This CDR3 has 17 amino acids. With V trimmed by 2 bases and J by 4 bases, 12 bases remained unmatched. Per germline, CDR1 SGHVS and CDR2 FQNEAQ. CDR3 bases: TGTGCCAGCAGCTTACTAGCGGGCCCACGGGTAAGAGAGACCCAGTACTTC. As protein: CASSLLAGPRVRETQYF.

The chain uses TRBV5-6 and TRBJ2-3, with a weak D call TRBD1 (5 bases). Germline V gives CDR1 SGHDT, CDR2 YYEEEE. The CDR3 is 13 residues long. Trimming shortened V by 3 bases and J by 6 bases, and 11 bases separated the two germline ends. The CDR3 nucleotides are TGTGCCAGCAGCTCGATTCCAGGGGATACGCAGTATTTT. It encodes CASSSIPGDTQYF.